One and the same sample provided the 6 T cell receptor beta chains below, sequenced in a study of monozygotic twins with inflammatory bowel disease. TCRdb reprocessed the 5' RACE reads and stores each CDR3 protein as one record, lacking DNA. The sample is made up of about 210,000 distinct CDR3 sequences, and the top ten hold around 1.5% of it. Sequenced input: blood. Receptors originate from a human donor with ulcerative colitis or Crohn's disease, or a healthy co-twin of an affected twin (not recorded which).

The chain has TRBV5-1 and TRBJ2-5; TCRdb's D gene call, TRBD1, goes unchecked for lack of DNA. Germline V gives CDR1 SGHRS, CDR2 YFSETQ. CDR3 length: 15 amino acids. This CDR3 is CASSFESQGRETQYF.

This rearrangement joins TRBV10-3 to TRBJ1-1; as DNA is missing, the TRBD1 call by TCRdb cannot be tested. This CDR3 is 13 amino acids long. CDR1 ENHRY and CDR2 SYGVKD come from the germline V gene. CDR3 amino acids: CAATGTPNTEAFF.

The chain is built from TRBV20-1 and TRBJ2-7; TCRdb picks TRBD1, but there is no DNA to check that call. The CDR3 consists of 13 residues. CDR1 and CDR2 (germline): DFQATT, SNEGSKA (reference sequence). The CDR3 region is CTCRDSVTYEQYF.

The V gene is TRBV12-3 or TRBV12-4, the J gene TRBJ1-6. This CDR3 region has 14 residues. CDR3 sequence reads: CASSATRKDSPLHF.

The V and J genes are TRBV6-5 and TRBJ2-5; TCRdb names TRBD2, which stays unverified in the absence of DNA. Germline V gives CDR1 MNHEY, CDR2 SVGAGI. The CDR3 sequence is 17 residues long. The CDR3 here is CASSYAVLAGSVETQYF.

The chain recombines TRBV6-5 with TRBJ1-4; TCRdb names TRBD1, which stays unverified in the absence of DNA. The V gene's germline CDR1 is MNHEY and CDR2 SVGAGI. The CDR3 extends over 17 amino acids. Here the CDR3 reads CASSYFRNPRPNEKLFF.